A single sample gave rise to the 30 T cell receptor beta chains below, sequenced in a study of T-cell memory formation after mild COVID-19. TCRdb analysed the 5' RACE reads with MiXCR anew, one entry per CDR3 protein. The table includes approximately 260,000 distinct CDR3 sequences, over 15% detected once. Sequenced input: PBMCs or a T cell subset sorted from them (not recorded which). All receptors derive from a man aged 18 to 30 who had mild COVID-19 (a few samples of this study predate the infection). Cell type and time point are not known.

This clonotype was observed a handful of times. J is TRBJ1-4 and V is TRBV6-5, with D possibly matching TRBD1 (5 bases). Germline values: CDR1 MNHEY, CDR2 SVGAGI. The CDR3 is 13 amino acids. V was clipped by 8 bases and J by 7 bases, with 14 bases between them. The CDR3 is CASARQGGEKLFF. The CDR3 DNA reads TGTGCCAGCGCGAGGCAGGGCGGTGAAAAACTGTTTTTT.

This clonotype has only a few counts. V is TRBV3-1 and J is TRBJ1-6; the match to TRBD1 covers 9 bases. CDR1 LGHDT and CDR2 YNNKEL come from the germline V gene (reference sequence). The CDR3 contains 16 residues. V trimming: 4 bases; J trimming: 0 bases; junction bases outside the gene matches: 1. This chain's CDR3 is CASSRQGDSYNSPLHF. DNA of the CDR3: TGTGCCAGCAGCCGACAGGGGGACTCCTATAATTCACCCCTCCACTTT.

This chain joins TRBV6-6 and TRBJ2-1; the D gene is possibly TRBD1 (6 bases). With 6 bases removed from V and 0 bases from J, the gap between germline ends came to 9 bases. This CDR3 region has 14 residues. CDR1 and CDR2 (germline): MNHNY, SVGAGI (reference sequence). CDR3 amino acids: CASRKTGSYNEQFF. The CDR3 DNA reads TGTGCCAGCAGAAAGACAGGCTCCTACAATGAGCAGTTCTTC.

This clonotype showed up just a few times. J is TRBJ2-1 and V is TRBV7-9; the D gene is possibly TRBD1 (6 bases). The CDR3 has 12 residues. Germline lookup yields CDR1 SEHNR and CDR2 FQNEAQ (reference sequence). V lost 3 bases and J lost 10, with 10 bases in between. This CDR3 reads CASSFRGAEQFF. DNA for the CDR3: TGTGCCAGCAGCTTCAGGGGCGCGGAGCAGTTCTTC.

This clonotype was detected only a few times. The rearrangement links TRBV18 to TRBJ1-1, with TRBD1 as a possible D gene (5 bases). The CDR3 is 16 residues long. Germline CDR1 reads KGHSH; CDR2 reads LQKENI. V lost 3 bases to trimming and J lost 0 bases, with 14 bases between them. The CDR3 sequence is CASSPGGTELNTEAFF. The CDR3 nucleotides read TGTGCCAGCTCACCCGGCGGGACGGAATTGAACACTGAAGCTTTCTTT.

This clonotype appeared a few times. The V call is TRBV7-2, the J call TRBJ2-2; D remains ambiguous. This CDR3 has 12 amino acids. V gave up 7 bases and J gave up 4 bases, with 7 bases separating them. The germline CDR1 and CDR2 sequences are SGHTA and FQGNSA. This CDR3 is CASTHATGELFF. The CDR3 bases are TGTGCCAGCACCCATGCCACCGGGGAGCTGTTTTTT.

The gene calls are TRBV6-5 and TRBJ1-2; 7 nucleotides match TRBD1. The CDR3 is 13 residues long. Germline CDR1 is MNHEY and CDR2 is SVGAGI. V lost 4 bases to trimming and J lost 8 bases; unmatched junction nucleotides: 7. This CDR3 reads CASSFRGRRGYTF. DNA of the CDR3: TGTGCCAGCAGTTTTAGGGGGCGGCGAGGCTACACCTTC.

In its sample, this clonotype was seen many times. This chain joins TRBV12-3 or TRBV12-4 and TRBJ2-1; 13 bases map to TRBD2. V shed 5 bases and J 14 bases; nucleotides not matched to a gene: 9. The CDR3 covers 14 residues. The CDR3: CASSPRTSGGNKFF. The CDR3 DNA follows: TGTGCCAGCAGTCCTCGGACTAGCGGGGGAAATAAGTTCTTC.

This clonotype was counted between two and nine times. The gene calls are TRBV29-1 and TRBJ1-2; D uncertain. The V gene lost 3 bases and the J gene lost 8 bases, with 10 bases spanning the gap. The CDR3 is made up of 11 amino acids. The germline V gene encodes CDR1 SQVTM and CDR2 ANQGSEA. CDR3 sequence (DNA): TGCAGCGTTGATTTGAGTACGGGCTACACCTTC. Translation: CSVDLSTGYTF.

CDR3 DNA: TGTGCCAGCAGTTGGTCAGAAACGGGTGGAAACACCATATATTTT. Its protein product is CASSWSETGGNTIYF. This chain joins TRBV6-5 and TRBJ1-3; D uncertain. There are 15 residues in the CDR3. The germline CDR1 and CDR2 sequences are MNHEY and SVGAGI. Trimming removed 4 bases from V and 3 bases from J, with 13 bases in between.

In this sample, this clonotype turned up a few times. This chain connects TRBV28 to TRBJ1-4; D is unresolved. In germline, CDR1 is MDHEN, CDR2 SYDVKM. CDR3 size: 12 residues. Trimming took 8 bases from V and 8 from J, leaving 12 bases between them. CDR3 sequence: CASDQPGEKLFF. DNA of the CDR3: TGTGCCAGCGACCAACCGGGGGAAAAACTGTTTTTT.

The CDR3 DNA sequence: TGTGCCAGCAGCTTAGGCCGGGACAGGGGGTCCGAGCCCCAGCATTTT. This sequence encodes CASSLGRDRGSEPQHF. The chain carries TRBV7-9 and TRBJ1-5; TRBD1 matches 11 bases. The CDR3 covers 16 residues. From germline, CDR1 is SEHNR and CDR2 FQNEAQ (reference sequence). V lost 1 base to trimming and J lost 8 bases; unmatched junction nucleotides: 7.

This clonotype was seen a handful of times. The chain joins TRBV7-3 to TRBJ2-1, with a possible D match to TRBD2 (5 bases). Trimming stripped 3 bases from V and 8 bases from J, with 17 bases between. This CDR3 comprises 15 residues. Germline lookup yields CDR1 SGHTA and CDR2 FQGTGA. This CDR3 reads CASSFRLSGFDEQFF. The DNA of the CDR3 is TGTGCCAGCAGCTTTCGTCTTTCGGGGTTCGATGAGCAGTTCTTC.

The rearrangement uses TRBV5-5 and TRBJ1-1; 7 nucleotides align to TRBD1. The CDR3 extends over 14 amino acids. Unmatched junction bases numbered 3, after V lost 2 bases and J lost 2 bases. In germline, CDR1 is SGHKS, CDR2 YYEKEE (reference sequence). CDR3 loop: CASSFRQGNTEAFF. The CDR3 coding sequence is TGTGCCAGCAGCTTCAGACAGGGTAACACTGAAGCTTTCTTT.

The chain employs TRBV7-8 and TRBJ2-1; 9 nucleotides line up with TRBD2. Germline lookup yields CDR1 SGHVS and CDR2 FQNEAQ. This CDR3 comprises 17 residues. With 5 bases clipped from V and 4 bases from J, the junction kept 12 bases outside the gene matches. This CDR3 is CASSQRGVAGAYNEQFF. CDR3 bases: TGTGCCAGCAGCCAGAGGGGCGTAGCGGGGGCGTACAATGAGCAGTTCTTC.

The chain is built from TRBV7-9 and TRBJ2-7, with D maybe TRBD1 (6 bases). The germline CDR1 and CDR2 sequences are SEHNR and FQNEAQ (reference sequence). V was pared by 1 base and J by 10 bases, with 14 bases between. The CDR3 has 13 residues. The chain's CDR3 is CASSLGQGNLQYV. The CDR3, as DNA: TGTGCCAGCAGCTTAGGTCAGGGGAATTTACAGTACGTC.

This clonotype has just a few counts. The chain couples TRBV4-3 to TRBJ2-3, with 14 bases lining up with TRBD2. The CDR3 loop spans 18 amino acids. Germline V gives CDR1 LGHNA, CDR2 YSLEER. Germline trimming cut 0 bases from V and 0 bases from J; bases unmatched to any gene: 2. CDR3 loop: CASSQEGLAGDSTDTQYF. CDR3 nucleotides: TGCGCCAGCAGCCAAGAGGGACTAGCGGGGGATAGCACAGATACGCAGTATTTT.

This clonotype has only a few counts. As DNA, the CDR3 is TGTGCCAGCAGTTGGGGACTCGCAGAGACCCAGTACTTC. The encoded protein is CASSWGLAETQYF. The V and J genes are TRBV6-5 and TRBJ2-5; D is perhaps TRBD2 (6 bases). Trimming cost V 4 bases and J 4 bases, with 10 bases left between them. CDR1 MNHEY and CDR2 SVGAGI come from the germline V gene. This CDR3 spans 13 amino acids.

This sequence joins TRBV28 and TRBJ2-3; the match to TRBD1 covers 9 bases. Per germline, CDR1 MDHEN and CDR2 SYDVKM. J was trimmed by 6 bases and V by 6 bases; bases with no gene match: 7. The CDR3 spans 14 residues. The CDR3 loop is CASRLQGARDTQYF. The CDR3 DNA sequence: TGTGCCAGCAGACTACAGGGGGCCCGGGATACGCAGTATTTT.

In this sample, this clonotype turned up a few times. The J gene is TRBJ2-3, the V gene TRBV4-3; no clear D. The CDR3 consists of 19 residues. V lost 1 base and J 4 bases, leaving 24 bases between the germline ends. Germline V gene lookup returns CDR1 LGHNA and CDR2 YSLEER. The CDR3 sequence is CASSQALSRLLPTPDTQYF. CDR3 nucleotide sequence: TGCGCCAGCAGCCAAGCCCTCTCCCGCCTGCTGCCCACTCCAGATACGCAGTATTTT.

This clonotype occurred a few times. The rearrangement links TRBV7-3 to TRBJ2-1, with 12 bases that match TRBD2. V shed 3 bases, J shed 8 bases, and the junction held 5 bases outside the gene matches. This CDR3 has 15 amino acids. Germline CDR1 reads SGHTA; CDR2 reads FQGTGA. The CDR3 DNA reads as TGTGCCAGCAGCTTGACTAGCGGGGGAGTTTATGAGCAGTTCTTC. Translating gives CASSLTSGGVYEQFF.

The sample holds a few counts of this clonotype. The J gene is TRBJ1-5, the V gene TRBV25-1; tentatively, D is TRBD1 (6 bases). Germline V lookup: CDR1 MGHDK, CDR2 SYGVNS. Trimming removed 2 bases from V and 6 bases from J, with 17 bases in between. The CDR3 loop spans 16 amino acids. The CDR3 region has the DNA TGTGCCAGCAGTGAAATGGACAGCGAGACGGGTCAGCCCCAGCATTTT. Translated, it gives CASSEMDSETGQPQHF.

The gene calls are TRBV6-2 or TRBV6-3 and TRBJ1-2; TRBD1 might be the D (5 bases). From germline, CDR1 is MNHEY and CDR2 SVGEGT. V lost 8 bases, J lost 5 bases, and 15 bases lay in between. CDR3 length: 13 amino acids. CDR3 sequence reads: CASEKDSTYGYTF. CDR3 bases: TGTGCCAGCGAAAAAGACAGTACTTATGGCTACACCTTC.

This clonotype occurred a few times. The chain couples TRBV12-3 or TRBV12-4 to TRBJ2-1; TRBD2 agrees at 9 bases. This CDR3 comprises 15 residues. Germline trimming cut 6 bases from V and 5 bases from J; bases unmatched to any gene: 8. The CDR3 region is CASSPSSGGNNEQFF. CDR3 DNA sequence: TGTGCCAGCAGCCCTAGCAGCGGGGGGAACAATGAGCAGTTCTTC.

V is TRBV11-2 and J is TRBJ1-2; TRBD1 might be the D (5 bases). Germline CDR1 is SGHAT and CDR2 is FQNNGV. This CDR3 is built from 15 residues. Deletions cut 5 bases from V and 11 bases from J, with 24 bases between. The CDR3 spells CASSSNAGSRFRYTF. CDR3 coding DNA: TGTGCCAGCAGCAGTAACGCAGGGAGCCGATTTCGGTACACCTTC.

The chain carries TRBV21-1 and TRBJ2-7; no DNA check was done on the table's D call, TRBD1. TRBV21-1 constitutes a pseudogene. This CDR3 has 14 amino acids. The CDR3 protein is CASPDGQGAHEQYF. The CDR3 nucleotides are TGTGCCAGCCCCGACGGACAGGGGGCGCACGAGCAGTACTTC.

This clonotype was counted between two and nine times. The rearrangement uses TRBV29-1 and TRBJ1-4, with TRBD1 identical over 9 bases. The germline V gene encodes CDR1 SQVTM and CDR2 ANQGSEA. This CDR3 comprises 12 residues. The V segment lost 7 bases and the J segment 5 bases; nucleotides outside the gene matches: 2. The CDR3 DNA reads TGCAGCGCACAGGGGGCGAATGAAAAACTGTTTTTT. Amino acids: CSAQGANEKLFF. The full variable domain, in which reference TRBV29-1 and TRBJ1-4 provide the parts outside the CDR3, is SAVISQKPSRDICQRGTSLTIQCQVDSQVTMMFWYRQQPGQSLTLIATANQGSEATYESGFVIDKFPISRPNLTFSTLTVSNMSPEDSSIYLCSAQGANEKLFFGSGTQLSVL.

This clonotype was picked up many times. The chain has TRBV7-9 and TRBJ2-2; TRBD2 matches 8 bases. The germline V gene encodes CDR1 SEHNR and CDR2 FQNEAQ (reference sequence). This CDR3 comprises 15 residues. V dropped 6 bases and J dropped 6; count of bases not matched to a gene: 9. The CDR3 here is CASRFTGLAAGELFF. The CDR3 bases are TGTGCCAGCAGGTTTACAGGACTAGCTGCCGGGGAGCTGTTTTTT.

J is TRBJ1-2 and V is TRBV20-1, with D unclear. Trimming left V 6 bases short and J 2 bases short, with 4 bases between. The CDR3 sequence is 10 residues long. Per the germline V gene, CDR1 is DFQATT and CDR2 is SNEGSKA (reference sequence). CDR3 DNA: TGCAGTGCACAGAACTATGGCTACACCTTC. This translates into CSAQNYGYTF.

This chain joins TRBV7-2 and TRBJ1-4; a possible D gene is TRBD1 (6 bases). Germline V lookup: CDR1 SGHTA, CDR2 FQGNSA. There are 16 residues in the CDR3. Trimming took off 2 bases at V and 0 bases at J, with 10 bases between the two ends. CDR3: CASSLQGIATNEKLFF. The CDR3 DNA reads TGTGCCAGCAGCTTACAGGGGATTGCAACTAATGAAAAACTGTTTTTT. The full variable domain, rest sourced from reference TRBV7-2 and TRBJ1-4, is GAGVSQSPSNKVTEKGKDVELRCDPISGHTALYWYRQSLGQGLEFLIYFQGNSAPDKSGLPSDRFSAERTGGSVSTLTIQRTQQEDSAVYLCASSLQGIATNEKLFFGSGTQLSVL.